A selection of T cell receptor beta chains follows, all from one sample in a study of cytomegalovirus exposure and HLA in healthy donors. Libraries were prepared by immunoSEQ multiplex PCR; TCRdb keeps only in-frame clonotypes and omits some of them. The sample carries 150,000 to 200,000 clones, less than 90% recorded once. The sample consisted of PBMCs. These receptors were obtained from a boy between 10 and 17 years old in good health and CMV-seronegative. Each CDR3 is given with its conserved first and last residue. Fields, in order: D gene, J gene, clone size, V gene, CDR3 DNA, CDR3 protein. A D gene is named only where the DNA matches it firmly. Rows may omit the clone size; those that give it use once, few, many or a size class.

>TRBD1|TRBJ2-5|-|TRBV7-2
TGTGCCAGCAGCCGTCCCGGACAGGGGGCCTACCTCCAAGAGACCCAGTACTTC
CASSRPGQGAYLQETQYF
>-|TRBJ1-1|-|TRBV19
TGTGCCAGTAGACCTGCCGGGGGACTGAACACTGAAGCTTTCTTT
CASRPAGGLNTEAFF
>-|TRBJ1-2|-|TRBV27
TGTGCCAGCAGTTTATGGGGCCCCAGCCCTGGCTACACCTTC
CASSLWGPSPGYTF
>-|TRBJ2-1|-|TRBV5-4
TGTGCCAGCAGTAGTGCTTACTCCAATGAGCAGTTCTTC
CASSSAYSNEQFF
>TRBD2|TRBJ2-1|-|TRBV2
TGTGCCAGCAGTGAAATTCGGACTAGCAGTAGTGAGCAGTTCTTC
CASSEIRTSSSEQFF
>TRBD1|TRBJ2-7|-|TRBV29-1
TGCAGCGTCGGGACAGGGATGACTGGCGAGCAGTACTTC
CSVGTGMTGEQYF
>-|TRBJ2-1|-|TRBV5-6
TGCGCCAGCAGCCCGTTCGGGGGATCCTACAATGAGCAGTTCTTC
CASSPFGGSYNEQFF
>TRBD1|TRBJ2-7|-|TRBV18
TGTGCCAGCTCACAAAGGGGACAGACGATTAATTACTACGAGCAGTACTTC
CASSQRGQTINYYEQYF
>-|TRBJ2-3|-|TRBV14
TGTGCCAGCAGCCGCGACGGGGTAGATACGCAGTATTTT
CASSRDGVDTQYF
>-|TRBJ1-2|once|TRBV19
TGTGCCAGTAGCCGACCAGGGGATCGTGGCTACACCTTC
CASSRPGDRGYTF
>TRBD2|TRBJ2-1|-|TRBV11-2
TGTGCCAGCAGCTTAGCCGGGACTAGCGGGAGCTGGACCTACAATGAGCAGTTCTTC
CASSLAGTSGSWTYNEQFF
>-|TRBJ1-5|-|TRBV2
TGTGCCAGCAATCCCGGATGGGCAGGGGAGATCAATCAGCCCCAGCATTTT
CASNPGWAGEINQPQHF
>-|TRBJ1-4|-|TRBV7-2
TGTGCCAGCAGCCCCCCAGGGAGGGAAAAACTGTTTTTT
CASSPPGREKLFF
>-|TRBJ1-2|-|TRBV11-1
TGTGCCAGCAGCTTAGTTTCAGGGTCCTATGGCTACACCTTC
CASSLVSGSYGYTF
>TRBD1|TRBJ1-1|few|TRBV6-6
TGTGCCAGCTGGACAGGGGGGAGAGGCACTGAAGCTTTCTTT
CASWTGGRGTEAFF
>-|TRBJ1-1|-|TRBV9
TGTGCCAGCAGCGTAAGTTGGGGGGGCGAGAACACTGAAGCTTTCTTT
CASSVSWGGENTEAFF
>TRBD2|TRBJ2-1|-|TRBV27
TGTGCCACCAAACTAGCGGGGGGGCCCAATGAGCAGTTCTTC
CATKLAGGPNEQFF
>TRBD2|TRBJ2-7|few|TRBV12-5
TGTGCTAGTGGTTTGGTACGGGGAGGGATCGGCTCCTACGAGCAGTACTTC
CASGLVRGGIGSYEQYF
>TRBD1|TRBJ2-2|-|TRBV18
TGTGCCAGCTCACCGGGACGGACAGGGAGTAACACCGGGGAGCTGTTTTTT
CASSPGRTGSNTGELFF
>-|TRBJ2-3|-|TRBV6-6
TGTGCCAGCAGCATCACAGATACGCAGTATTTT
CASSITDTQYF
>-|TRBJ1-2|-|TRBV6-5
TGTGCCAGCATCCAAGAGAAGAAGTCGGGCTACACCTTC
CASIQEKKSGYTF
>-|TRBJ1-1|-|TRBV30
TGTGCCTGGAGTGTAATCTTCCCCGCCCGGGGAAGAGCTTTCTTT
CAWSVIFPARGRAFF
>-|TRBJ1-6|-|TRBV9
TGTGCCAGCTGCCGGGAGGAGAATAATTCACCCCTCCACTTT
CASCREENNSPLHF
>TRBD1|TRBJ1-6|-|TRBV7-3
TGTGCCAGCAGCTCTCGGACAGGGTGGGATTCACCCCTCCACTTT
CASSSRTGWDSPLHF
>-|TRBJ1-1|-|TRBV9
TGTGCCAGCAGCCCCGGGATGAACACTGAAGCTTTCTTT
CASSPGMNTEAFF
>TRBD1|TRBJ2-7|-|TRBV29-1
TGCAGCGTCGCCGGGACAGGGGCTACCTACGAGCAGTACTTC
CSVAGTGATYEQYF
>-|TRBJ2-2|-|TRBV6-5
TGTGCCAGCCGGCGGGGTGAGACCGGGGAGCTGTTTTTT
CASRRGETGELFF
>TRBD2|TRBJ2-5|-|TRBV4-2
TGTGCCAGCAGCCAAGATGGGAGGTCTAGCGGGAGCCTGTACCAAGAGACCCAGTACTTC
CASSQDGRSSGSLYQETQYF
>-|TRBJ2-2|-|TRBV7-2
TGTGCCAGCAGCCCGGGACTTCCCGCGAACACCGGGGAGCTGTTTTTT
CASSPGLPANTGELFF
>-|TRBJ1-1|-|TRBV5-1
TGCGCCAGCAGCTTGCCAGCGGACACTGAAGCTTTCTTT
CASSLPADTEAFF
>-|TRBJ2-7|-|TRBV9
TGTGCCAGCAGCGGTGAAACCTACGAGCAGTACTTC
CASSGETYEQYF
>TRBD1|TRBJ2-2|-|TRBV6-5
TGTGCCAGCAAAGGGGGCTTGGGCACCGGGGAGCTGTTTTTT
CASKGGLGTGELFF
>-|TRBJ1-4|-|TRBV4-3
TGCGCCAGCAGCCAAGTGTTGGGGGCCGAAAAACTGTTTTTT
CASSQVLGAEKLFF
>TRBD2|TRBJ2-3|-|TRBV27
TGTGCCAGCGGCGGGGGAGGGAGCGCAGATACGCAGTATTTT
CASGGGGSADTQYF
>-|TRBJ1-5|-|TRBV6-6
TGTGCCAGCAGTACCGGGGGAATGAATCAGCCCCAGCATTTT
CASSTGGMNQPQHF
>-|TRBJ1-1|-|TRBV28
TGTGCCAGCAGTCACCCAGTCTTGGGCCCTAACACTGAAGCTTTCTTT
CASSHPVLGPNTEAFF
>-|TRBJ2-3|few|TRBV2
TGTGCCAGCAGCCGGAGTGCGGCCGGAACCGGGTCGGCGGATACGCAGTATTTT
CASSRSAAGTGSADTQYF
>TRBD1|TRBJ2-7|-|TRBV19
TGTGCCAGTAGTCCATTCAGGGGGTCGTACGAGCAGTACTTC
CASSPFRGSYEQYF
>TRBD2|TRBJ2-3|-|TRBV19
TGTGCCACCGCGGGGGGCACAGATACGCAGTATTTT
CATAGGTDTQYF
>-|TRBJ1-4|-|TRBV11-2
TGTGCCAGCAGTTCGGGGATAGAAAAACTGTTTTTT
CASSSGIEKLFF
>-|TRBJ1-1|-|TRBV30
TGTGCCTGGAAACTCATAAGGGACATGAACACTGAAGCTTTCTTT
CAWKLIRDMNTEAFF
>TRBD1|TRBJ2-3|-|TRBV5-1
TGCGCCAGCAGCTCCGTGGGACAGACCGCCCTCACAGATACGCAGTATTTT
CASSSVGQTALTDTQYF
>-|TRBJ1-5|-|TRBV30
TGTGCCTGGAGTGGGAAAGGGGGTAGCAATCAGCCCCAGCATTTT
CAWSGKGGSNQPQHF
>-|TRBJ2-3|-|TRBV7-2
TGTGCCAGCAGCTTACAGGGCCCAGATACGCAGTATTTT
CASSLQGPDTQYF
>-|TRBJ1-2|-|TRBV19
TGTGCCATCTGGACGGCAAGGGAGTCCACCTTC
CAIWTARESTF
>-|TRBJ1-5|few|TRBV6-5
TGTGCCAGCAGTTACGCCCGGGACTTCCTTAATCAGCCCCAGCATTTT
CASSYARDFLNQPQHF
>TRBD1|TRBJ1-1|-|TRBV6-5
TGTGCCAGCAGTTACCCCGACAGGGTCGCTGAAGCTTTCTTT
CASSYPDRVAEAFF
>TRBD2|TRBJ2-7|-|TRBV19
TGTGCCAGTAGTTTGGGACTAGGATGGTACGAGCAGTACTTC
CASSLGLGWYEQYF
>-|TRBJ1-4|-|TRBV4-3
TGCGCCAGCAGGGGCGGGGGCGGGATTAATGAAAAACTGTTTTTT
CASRGGGGINEKLFF
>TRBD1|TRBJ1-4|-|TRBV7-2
TGTGCCAGCAGCGCGTCAGGGGGCGGGGAACTGTTTTTT
CASSASGGGELFF
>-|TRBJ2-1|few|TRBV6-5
TGTGCCAGCACACCTATCAAGGAGCAGTTCTTC
CASTPIKEQFF
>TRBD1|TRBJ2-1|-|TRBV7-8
TGTGCCAGCAGCTCCCTATGGGACAGTTCGGAGCCGTTCTTC
CASSSLWDSSEPFF
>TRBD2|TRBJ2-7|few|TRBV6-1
TGTGCCAGCACAGCGGGAGGCTTCTTGGAGCAGTACTTC
CASTAGGFLEQYF
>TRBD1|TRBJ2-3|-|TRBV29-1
TGCAGCGTCACCCCTCGACAGGGAGAACAGTATTTT
CSVTPRQGEQYF
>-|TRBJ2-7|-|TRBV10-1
TGCGCCAGCAGTGCCGGACGGGGATCCTACGAGCAGTACTTC
CASSAGRGSYEQYF